This T cell receptor beta chain was recorded in a study of T cell clonality in common variable immunodeficiency. Germline V CDR1 and CDR2: DFQATT, SNEGSKA (reference sequence). This CDR3 comprises 13 residues. CVID and control samples used equivalent genomic DNA input. Assay used: immunoSEQ multiplex PCR; TCRdb lists only in-frame clones, some missing. The sample includes tens of thousands of clones, none of them occurring once. This clone was seen many times. One end of the junction does not line up with germline, which may come from a read error. Coverage ceases 3 residues before the CDR3 finishes, and the germline J gene fills in the end.

This sequence joins TRBV20-1 and TRBJ2-7, with 8 bases lining up with TRBD1. The TCR sequence derives from a person aged 18-69 years in good health. Material: peripheral blood mononuclear cells. The covered CDR3 bases are TGCAGTGCTAATGGACAGGGTTCCTCCGAG. Its protein is CSANGQGSSE. The CDR3 in its entirety is CSANGQGSSEQYF.